Following are 3 T cell receptor beta chains from one sample sequenced in a study of OX40 agonist ivuxolimab in advanced cancers. The method was immunoSEQ multiplex PCR; TCRdb's version includes in-frame clones alone and lacks a portion of them. The profile shows about 93,000 clones, 90% to 95% of them singletons. Sequences were derived from CD4+ or CD8+ T cells sorted from blood, sampled in a trial of the OX40 agonist ivuxolimab. The receptors shown here come from an adult with an advanced solid tumor such as melanoma, head and neck, liver or kidney cancer.

The J gene is TRBJ1-1, the V gene TRBV6-4; D gene unclear. The CDR3 totals 15 residues. The V end was cut by 2 bases, the J end by 1 base, with 11 bases between. Germline values: CDR1 MRHNA, CDR2 SNTAGT. The CDR3 protein is CASSDTVRENTEAFF. The DNA of the CDR3 is TGTGCCAGCAGTGACACGGTCAGAGAGAACACTGAAGCTTTCTTT.

V gene TRBV28 combines with J gene TRBJ2-1; D is unresolved. This CDR3 comprises 14 residues. The germline gives CDR1 MDHEN, CDR2 SYDVKM. With 7 bases removed from V and 6 bases from J, the gap between germline ends came to 16 bases. CDR3 sequence (DNA): TGTGCCAGCACCCTTAGTGTGGTGCGCAATGAGCAGTTCTTC. Its protein is CASTLSVVRNEQFF.

In its sample, this clone was seen once. The CDR3 bases are TGTGCCAGCTCACCACCTGGGAATGAGCAGTTCTTC. This translates into CASSPPGNEQFF. The rearrangement joins TRBV18 to TRBJ2-1; no reliable D call. Germline-derived CDR1 and CDR2 are KGHSH and LQKENI. The CDR3 is made up of 12 amino acids. Trimming pared 0 bases from V and 7 bases from J, leaving 4 bases between.